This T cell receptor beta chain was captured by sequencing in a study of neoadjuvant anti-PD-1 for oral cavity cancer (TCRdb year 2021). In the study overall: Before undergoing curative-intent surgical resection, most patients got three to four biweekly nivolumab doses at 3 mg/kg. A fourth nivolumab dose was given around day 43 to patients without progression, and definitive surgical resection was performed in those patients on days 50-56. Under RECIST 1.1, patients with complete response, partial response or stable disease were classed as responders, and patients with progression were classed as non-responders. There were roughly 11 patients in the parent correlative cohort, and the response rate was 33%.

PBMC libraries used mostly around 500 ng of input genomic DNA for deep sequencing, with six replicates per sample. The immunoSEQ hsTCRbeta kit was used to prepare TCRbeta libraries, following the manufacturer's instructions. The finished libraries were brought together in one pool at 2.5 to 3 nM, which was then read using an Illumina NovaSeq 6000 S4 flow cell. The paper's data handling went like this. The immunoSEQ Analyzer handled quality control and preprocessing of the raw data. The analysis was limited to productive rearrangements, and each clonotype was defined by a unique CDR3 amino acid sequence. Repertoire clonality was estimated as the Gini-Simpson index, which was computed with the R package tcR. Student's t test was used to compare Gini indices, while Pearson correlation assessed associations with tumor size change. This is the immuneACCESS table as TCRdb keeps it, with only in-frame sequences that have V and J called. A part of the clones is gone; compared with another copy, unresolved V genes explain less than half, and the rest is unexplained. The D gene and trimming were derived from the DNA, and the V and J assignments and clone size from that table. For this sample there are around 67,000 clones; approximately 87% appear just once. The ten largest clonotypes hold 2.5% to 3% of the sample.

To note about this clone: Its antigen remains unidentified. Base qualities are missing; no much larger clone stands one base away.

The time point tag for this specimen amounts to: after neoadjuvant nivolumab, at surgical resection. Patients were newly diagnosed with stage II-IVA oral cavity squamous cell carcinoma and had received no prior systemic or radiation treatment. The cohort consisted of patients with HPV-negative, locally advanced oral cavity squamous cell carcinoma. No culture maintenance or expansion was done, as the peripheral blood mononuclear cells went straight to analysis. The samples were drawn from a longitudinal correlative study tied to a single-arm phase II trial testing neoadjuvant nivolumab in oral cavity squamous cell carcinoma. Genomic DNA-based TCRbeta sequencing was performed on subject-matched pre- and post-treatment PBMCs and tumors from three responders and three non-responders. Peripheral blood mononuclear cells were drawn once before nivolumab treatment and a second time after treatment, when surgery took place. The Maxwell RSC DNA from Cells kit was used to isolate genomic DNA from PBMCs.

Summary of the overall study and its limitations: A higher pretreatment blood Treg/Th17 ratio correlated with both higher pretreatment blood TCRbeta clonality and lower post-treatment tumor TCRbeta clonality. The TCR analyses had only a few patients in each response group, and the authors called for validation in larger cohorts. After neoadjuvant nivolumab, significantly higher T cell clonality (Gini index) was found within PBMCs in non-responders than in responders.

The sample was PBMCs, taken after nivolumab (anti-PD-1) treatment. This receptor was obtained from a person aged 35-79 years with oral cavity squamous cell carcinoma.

The DNA is as follows: TGTGCCAGCAGCCCCTTGAGCGGACCGCTCTCTGGAAACACCATATATTTT. This sequence encodes CASSPLSGPLSGNTIYF. The sequence is built from TRBV9 and TRBJ1-3; the D gene is not confidently resolved. The CDR3 has 17 amino acids, counting the end cysteine and phenylalanine. Only the CDR3 portion is preserved as DNA: 51 bases, with reading frame beginning at the first base. Trimming costs V 4 bases and J 0 bases, and their ends lie 17 bases apart. Via the germline V gene, CDR1 is SGDLS and CDR2 YYNGEE.